The sequence of this TCR beta chain was determined in a study of vaccination and CD4 T cells after COVID-19. On the study more broadly: Each control was exposed to a CEFX pool, an HIV-1 Nef pool, or no peptide at all.

Time point reported: late sampling 161 to 241 days after vaccination in three convalescent patients. This sample's treatment: roughly 11-day PBMC culture with coronavirus spike peptide pools or control peptides (ViraFEST assay). ViraFEST used peptide pools to expand antigen-specific T cells before TCR sequencing. Days 3 and 7 were when half the medium was replaced with fresh IL-2 medium. About this clonotype: Its target is not known.

CDR1 is MDHEN and CDR2 is SYDVKM in the germline V gene. This CDR3 is 11 amino acids long. Trimming shortened V by 10 bases and J by 6 bases, and 12 bases separated the two germline ends. Sequencing of DNA taken from cultured CD4+ T cells relied on the Oncomine TCR Beta short-read assay. Each CDR3 protein gets one entry after TCRdb re-called the PCR reads with MiXCR. The sample records about 24,000 distinct CDR3 sequences, about 42% being singletons. The specimen was CD4+ T cells from blood, cultured in vitro, collected about 7 months after SARS-CoV-2 vaccination. The V gene is TRBV28, the J gene TRBJ2-5, with D uncertain. The receptor was isolated from a human donor who had recovered from COVID-19. CDR3 protein: CAKERMKTQYF. The CDR3 coding sequence is TGTGCCAAAGAAAGGATGAAGACCCAGTACTTC.